The rows below give T cell receptor beta chains drawn from one sample of a study of blood T cell repertoires in COVID-19. Profiling relied on immunoSEQ multiplex PCR, and the TCRdb table lists in-frame clones only, not all of them. Of roughly 60,000 clones listed, approximately 85% are singletons. The sequenced sample was peripheral blood. Receptors were obtained from a human donor in a cohort sampled during active COVID-19. Each CDR3 is given with its conserved first and last residue. A D gene is named only where the DNA matches it firmly. Not every row has a clone size; where given, it reads once, few, many or a size class.

cdr3_length: 17; clone_size: NA; j_call: TRBJ2-1; v_call: TRBV7-3; d_call: TRBD2; cdr3_aa: CASSLPSGTSGYNEQFF; cdr3_nt: TGTGCCAGCAGCTTACCGTCCGGGACTAGCGGCTACAATGAGCAGTTCTTC
cdr3_length: 16; clone_size: NA; j_call: TRBJ2-1; v_call: TRBV7-6; d_call: NA; cdr3_aa: CASSRPLADPANEQFF; cdr3_nt: TGTGCCAGCAGCCGTCCTTTAGCGGACCCCGCCAATGAGCAGTTCTTC
cdr3_length: 13; clone_size: NA; j_call: TRBJ1-2; v_call: TRBV28; d_call: TRBD1; cdr3_aa: CASTRDSYYGYTF; cdr3_nt: TGTGCCAGCACTAGGGACAGTTACTATGGCTACACCTTC
cdr3_length: 15; clone_size: NA; j_call: TRBJ2-5; v_call: TRBV11-2; d_call: TRBD1; cdr3_aa: CASSSRDRVRETQYF; cdr3_nt: TGTGCCAGCAGCTCCCGGGACAGGGTCCGGGAGACCCAGTACTTC
cdr3_length: 12; clone_size: NA; j_call: TRBJ2-7; v_call: TRBV28; d_call: NA; cdr3_aa: CATAGSTYEQYF; cdr3_nt: TGTGCCACGGCCGGGAGCACCTACGAGCAGTACTTC
cdr3_length: 15; clone_size: NA; j_call: TRBJ2-7; v_call: TRBV5-1; d_call: TRBD1; cdr3_aa: CASSLVQGARYEQYF; cdr3_nt: TGCGCCAGCAGCTTGGTCCAGGGGGCCCGGTACGAGCAGTACTTC
cdr3_length: 14; clone_size: NA; j_call: TRBJ1-5; v_call: TRBV19; d_call: TRBD1; cdr3_aa: CASRGQGSNQPQHF; cdr3_nt: TGTGCCAGTAGGGGACAGGGTAGCAATCAGCCCCAGCATTTT
cdr3_length: 15; clone_size: NA; j_call: TRBJ1-3; v_call: TRBV15; d_call: NA; cdr3_aa: CATSREQGSGNTIYF; cdr3_nt: TGTGCCACCAGCAGAGAACAGGGCTCTGGAAACACCATATATTTT
cdr3_length: 15; clone_size: few; j_call: TRBJ1-4; v_call: TRBV7-9; d_call: NA; cdr3_aa: CASRQPKPTNEKLFF; cdr3_nt: TGTGCCAGCAGACAGCCGAAGCCAACTAATGAAAAACTGTTTTTT
cdr3_length: 16; clone_size: NA; j_call: TRBJ2-7; v_call: TRBV3-1/TRBV3-2; d_call: NA; cdr3_aa: CASSQVGGIPNYEQYF; cdr3_nt: TGTGCCAGCAGCCAAGTAGGAGGGATCCCCAACTACGAGCAGTACTTC
cdr3_length: 15; clone_size: NA; j_call: TRBJ2-7; v_call: TRBV7-8; d_call: TRBD2; cdr3_aa: CASKMGLALNYEQYF; cdr3_nt: TGTGCCAGCAAGATGGGACTAGCTCTTAACTACGAGCAGTACTTC
cdr3_length: 12; clone_size: NA; j_call: TRBJ2-3; v_call: TRBV11-3; d_call: NA; cdr3_aa: CASSPGTDTQYF; cdr3_nt: TGTGCCAGCAGCCCCGGGACAGATACGCAGTATTTT
cdr3_length: 15; clone_size: NA; j_call: TRBJ2-7; v_call: TRBV5-4; d_call: TRBD2; cdr3_aa: CASSSGLAGNYEQYF; cdr3_nt: TGTGCCAGCAGCTCCGGACTAGCGGGGAACTACGAGCAGTACTTC
cdr3_length: 16; clone_size: NA; j_call: TRBJ2-2; v_call: TRBV10-3; d_call: NA; cdr3_aa: CAITRSPGGNTGELFF; cdr3_nt: TGTGCCATCACCCGTTCTCCCGGAGGGAACACCGGGGAGCTGTTTTTT
cdr3_length: 15; clone_size: NA; j_call: TRBJ2-2; v_call: TRBV7-9; d_call: NA; cdr3_aa: CASSPRGASGGELFF; cdr3_nt: TGTGCCAGCAGCCCACGGGGGGCAAGCGGCGGGGAGCTGTTTTTT
cdr3_length: 15; clone_size: NA; j_call: TRBJ2-7; v_call: TRBV10-3; d_call: TRBD2; cdr3_aa: CAISESSSGPYEQYF; cdr3_nt: TGTGCCATCAGTGAGTCCTCTAGCGGGCCCTACGAGCAGTACTTC
cdr3_length: 12; clone_size: NA; j_call: TRBJ2-5; v_call: TRBV15; d_call: NA; cdr3_aa: CATSRSGETQYF; cdr3_nt: TGTGCCACCAGCAGGAGCGGAGAGACCCAGTACTTC
cdr3_length: 15; clone_size: NA; j_call: TRBJ2-5; v_call: TRBV28; d_call: TRBD2; cdr3_aa: CASSVASGHQETQYF; cdr3_nt: TGTGCCAGCAGTGTGGCTAGCGGACACCAAGAGACCCAGTACTTC
cdr3_length: 14; clone_size: NA; j_call: TRBJ1-1; v_call: TRBV5-5; d_call: NA; cdr3_aa: CASTKDSKNTEAFF; cdr3_nt: TGTGCCAGCACTAAGGACAGTAAGAACACTGAAGCTTTCTTT
cdr3_length: 15; clone_size: once; j_call: TRBJ1-1; v_call: TRBV2; d_call: TRBD1; cdr3_aa: CAGQVGGPAGTEAFF; cdr3_nt: TGTGCCGGCCAGGTAGGGGGCCCGGCGGGTACTGAAGCTTTCTTT
cdr3_length: 17; clone_size: NA; j_call: TRBJ2-3; v_call: TRBV5-1; d_call: TRBD2; cdr3_aa: CASSRGLAVSSTDTQYF; cdr3_nt: TGCGCCAGCAGCCGAGGACTAGCGGTATCTAGCACAGATACGCAGTATTTT
cdr3_length: 14; clone_size: NA; j_call: TRBJ2-7; v_call: TRBV19; d_call: TRBD2; cdr3_aa: CASSATSGSYEQYF; cdr3_nt: TGTGCCAGTAGTGCGACTAGCGGGAGTTACGAGCAGTACTTC
cdr3_length: 18; clone_size: NA; j_call: TRBJ2-1; v_call: TRBV30; d_call: TRBD2; cdr3_aa: CAWSTTSGRGQGNNEQFF; cdr3_nt: TGTGCCTGGAGTACCACTAGCGGGAGGGGCCAGGGGAACAATGAGCAGTTCTTC
cdr3_length: 19; clone_size: NA; j_call: TRBJ2-1; v_call: TRBV10-1; d_call: NA; cdr3_aa: CASSESGRQADTLYNEQFF; cdr3_nt: TGCGCCAGCAGTGAGTCGGGGAGGCAAGCCGATACTCTCTACAATGAGCAGTTCTTC
cdr3_length: 17; clone_size: once; j_call: TRBJ2-6; v_call: TRBV7-8; d_call: NA; cdr3_aa: CASSLGEGVAGANVLTF; cdr3_nt: TGTGCCAGCAGCTTAGGGGAGGGGGTGGCCGGGGCCAACGTCCTGACTTTC
cdr3_length: 15; clone_size: NA; j_call: TRBJ2-5; v_call: TRBV29-1; d_call: NA; cdr3_aa: CSVEDRQGNQETQYF; cdr3_nt: TGCAGCGTTGAAGATCGGCAGGGAAACCAAGAGACCCAGTACTTC
cdr3_length: 18; clone_size: NA; j_call: TRBJ2-2; v_call: TRBV24-1; d_call: TRBD1; cdr3_aa: CATSLGSTGTANTGELFF; cdr3_nt: TGTGCCACCAGTTTGGGATCAACCGGGACAGCGAACACCGGGGAGCTGTTTTTT
cdr3_length: 13; clone_size: NA; j_call: TRBJ2-3; v_call: TRBV7-3; d_call: TRBD1; cdr3_aa: CASSFQGADTQYF; cdr3_nt: TGTGCCAGCAGCTTCCAGGGGGCAGATACGCAGTATTTT
cdr3_length: 17; clone_size: NA; j_call: TRBJ2-5; v_call: TRBV10-3; d_call: TRBD2; cdr3_aa: CAISDLVGGRAGETQYF; cdr3_nt: TGTGCCATCAGTGACCTGGTTGGGGGGAGGGCCGGTGAGACCCAGTACTTC
cdr3_length: 14; clone_size: NA; j_call: TRBJ2-7; v_call: TRBV10-3; d_call: NA; cdr3_aa: CAISESGAGMEQYF; cdr3_nt: TGTGCCATCAGTGAGTCAGGGGCAGGGATGGAGCAGTACTTC
cdr3_length: 14; clone_size: once; j_call: TRBJ2-1; v_call: TRBV19; d_call: TRBD1; cdr3_aa: CASSLIQGAGEQFF; cdr3_nt: TGTGCCAGTAGTCTCATACAGGGGGCGGGTGAGCAGTTCTTC
cdr3_length: 13; clone_size: once; j_call: TRBJ2-7; v_call: TRBV5-1; d_call: NA; cdr3_aa: CASSLAGVGEQYF; cdr3_nt: TGCGCCAGCAGCTTGGCCGGGGTGGGGGAGCAGTACTTC
cdr3_length: 15; clone_size: NA; j_call: TRBJ2-5; v_call: TRBV10-3; d_call: NA; cdr3_aa: CAISEWVAGKETQYF; cdr3_nt: TGTGCCATCAGTGAATGGGTCGCGGGTAAAGAGACCCAGTACTTC
cdr3_length: 17; clone_size: NA; j_call: TRBJ2-1; v_call: TRBV16; d_call: TRBD2; cdr3_aa: CASSQIKAGVDVDEQFF; cdr3_nt: TGTGCCAGCAGCCAAATTAAGGCGGGAGTAGATGTGGATGAGCAGTTCTTC
cdr3_length: 15; clone_size: NA; j_call: TRBJ2-3; v_call: TRBV5-1; d_call: TRBD2; cdr3_aa: CASSLDGTTVDTQYF; cdr3_nt: TGCGCCAGCAGCTTGGATGGGACTACGGTGGATACGCAGTATTTT
cdr3_length: 15; clone_size: NA; j_call: TRBJ1-5; v_call: TRBV28; d_call: NA; cdr3_aa: CASSFFRVVDQPQHF; cdr3_nt: TGTGCCAGCAGTTTTTTCAGGGTGGTAGATCAGCCCCAGCATTTT
cdr3_length: 15; clone_size: once; j_call: TRBJ2-7; v_call: TRBV5-6; d_call: TRBD2; cdr3_aa: CASSLRLAGPYEQYF; cdr3_nt: TGTGCCAGCAGCTTAAGACTAGCGGGACCCTACGAGCAGTACTTC
cdr3_length: 15; clone_size: NA; j_call: TRBJ2-7; v_call: TRBV20-1; d_call: NA; cdr3_aa: CSASSLRGFSYEQYF; cdr3_nt: TGCAGTGCTAGTTCCCTCAGGGGTTTCTCCTACGAGCAGTACTTC
cdr3_length: 16; clone_size: NA; j_call: TRBJ2-7; v_call: TRBV6-1; d_call: NA; cdr3_aa: CASRGRGSGSYYEQYF; cdr3_nt: TGTGCCAGCCGTGGCCGGGGGTCAGGGTCCTACTACGAGCAGTACTTC
cdr3_length: 17; clone_size: few; j_call: TRBJ2-7; v_call: TRBV7-9; d_call: NA; cdr3_aa: CASSYGQGGIHSYEQYF; cdr3_nt: TGTGCCAGCAGCTACGGACAGGGAGGGATACACTCCTACGAGCAGTACTTC
cdr3_length: 15; clone_size: NA; j_call: TRBJ2-2; v_call: TRBV7-8; d_call: TRBD2; cdr3_aa: CASGLAVSDTGELFF; cdr3_nt: TGTGCCAGCGGGCTAGCGGTCTCAGACACCGGGGAGCTGTTTTTT